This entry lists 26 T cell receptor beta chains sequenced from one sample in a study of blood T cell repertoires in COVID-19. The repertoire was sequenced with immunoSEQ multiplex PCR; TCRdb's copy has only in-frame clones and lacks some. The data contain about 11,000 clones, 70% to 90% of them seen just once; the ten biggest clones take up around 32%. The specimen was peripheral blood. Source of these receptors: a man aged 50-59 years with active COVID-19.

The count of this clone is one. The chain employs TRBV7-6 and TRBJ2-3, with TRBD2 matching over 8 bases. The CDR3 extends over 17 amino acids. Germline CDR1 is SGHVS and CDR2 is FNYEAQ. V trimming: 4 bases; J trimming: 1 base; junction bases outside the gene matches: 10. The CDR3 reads CASSSFGGAGGTDTQYF. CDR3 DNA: TGTGCCAGCAGCTCCTTCGGGGGAGCGGGAGGCACAGATACGCAGTATTTT.

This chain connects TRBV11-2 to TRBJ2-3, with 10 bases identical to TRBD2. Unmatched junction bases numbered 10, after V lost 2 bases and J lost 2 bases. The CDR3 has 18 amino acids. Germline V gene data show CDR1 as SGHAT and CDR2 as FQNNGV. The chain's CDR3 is CASSLKSTSGKYTDTQYF. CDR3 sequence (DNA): TGTGCCAGCAGCTTAAAGTCTACTAGCGGGAAGTACACAGATACGCAGTATTTT.

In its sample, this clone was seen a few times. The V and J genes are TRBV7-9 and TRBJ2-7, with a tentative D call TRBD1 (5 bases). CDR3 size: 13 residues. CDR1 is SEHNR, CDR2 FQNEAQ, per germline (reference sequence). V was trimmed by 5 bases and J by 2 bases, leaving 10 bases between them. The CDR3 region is CASSERTPYEQYF. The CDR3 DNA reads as TGTGCCAGCAGCGAAAGGACACCCTACGAGCAGTACTTC.

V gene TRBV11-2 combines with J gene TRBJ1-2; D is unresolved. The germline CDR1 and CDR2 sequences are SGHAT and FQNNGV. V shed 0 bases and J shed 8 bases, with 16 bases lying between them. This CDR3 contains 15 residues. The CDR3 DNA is TGTGCCAGCAGCTTAGATGGAAGTTTTCGGGGAGGCTACACCTTC. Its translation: CASSLDGSFRGGYTF.

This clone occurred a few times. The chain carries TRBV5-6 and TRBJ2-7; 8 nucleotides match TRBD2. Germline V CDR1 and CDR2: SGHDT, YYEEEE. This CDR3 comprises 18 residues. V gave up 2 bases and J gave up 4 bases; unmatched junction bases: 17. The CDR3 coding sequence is TGTGCCAGCAGCTTAAGGACTAGCCTTAGTATCCTTTCTTACGAGCAGTACTTC. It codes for CASSLRTSLSILSYEQYF.

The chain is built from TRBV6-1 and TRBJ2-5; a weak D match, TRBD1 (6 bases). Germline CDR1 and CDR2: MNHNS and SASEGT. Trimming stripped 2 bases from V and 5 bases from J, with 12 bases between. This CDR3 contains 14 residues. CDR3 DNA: TGTGCCAGCAGTGAACCCAGGGGTTGGGAGACCCAGTACTTC. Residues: CASSEPRGWETQYF.

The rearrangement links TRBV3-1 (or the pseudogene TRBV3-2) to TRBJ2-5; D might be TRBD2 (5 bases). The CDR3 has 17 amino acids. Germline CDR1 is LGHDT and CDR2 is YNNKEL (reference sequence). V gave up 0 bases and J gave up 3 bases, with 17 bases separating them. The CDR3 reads CASSQESELVWEETQYF. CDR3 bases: TGTGCCAGCAGCCAAGAGTCCGAACTAGTTTGGGAAGAGACCCAGTACTTC.

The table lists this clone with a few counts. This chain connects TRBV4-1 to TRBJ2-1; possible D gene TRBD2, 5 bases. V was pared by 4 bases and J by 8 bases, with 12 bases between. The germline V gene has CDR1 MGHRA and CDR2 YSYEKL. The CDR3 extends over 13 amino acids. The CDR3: CASSLLVMHEQFF. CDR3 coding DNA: TGCGCCAGCAGCCTACTAGTAATGCATGAGCAGTTCTTC.

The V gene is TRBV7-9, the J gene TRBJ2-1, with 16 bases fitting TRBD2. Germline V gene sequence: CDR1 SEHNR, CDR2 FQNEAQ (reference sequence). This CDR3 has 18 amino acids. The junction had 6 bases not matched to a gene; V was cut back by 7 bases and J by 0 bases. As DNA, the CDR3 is TGTGCCAGCACGGGGGGACTAGCGGGAGGGCCCTCCTACAATGAGCAGTTCTTC. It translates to CASTGGLAGGPSYNEQFF.

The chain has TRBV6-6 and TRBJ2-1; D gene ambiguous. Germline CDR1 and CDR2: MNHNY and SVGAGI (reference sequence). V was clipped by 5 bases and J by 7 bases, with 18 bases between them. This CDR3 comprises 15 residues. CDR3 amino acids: CASSPVGFGSNEQFF. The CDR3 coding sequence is TGTGCCAGCAGTCCCGTCGGGTTCGGTTCAAATGAGCAGTTCTTC.

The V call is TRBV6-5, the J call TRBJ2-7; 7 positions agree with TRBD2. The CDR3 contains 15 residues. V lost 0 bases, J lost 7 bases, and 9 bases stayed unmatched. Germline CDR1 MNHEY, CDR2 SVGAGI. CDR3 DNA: TGTGCCAGCAGTTACTCCGGGGCGGGAGTGGAAGAGCAGTACTTC. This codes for CASSYSGAGVEEQYF.

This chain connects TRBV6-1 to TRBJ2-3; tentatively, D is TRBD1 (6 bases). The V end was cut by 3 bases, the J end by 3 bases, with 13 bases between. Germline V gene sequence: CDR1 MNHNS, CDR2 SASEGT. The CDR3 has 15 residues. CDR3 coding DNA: TGTGCCAGCAGTGACCGCAGGGGTGGGACAGATACGCAGTATTTT. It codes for CASSDRRGGTDTQYF.

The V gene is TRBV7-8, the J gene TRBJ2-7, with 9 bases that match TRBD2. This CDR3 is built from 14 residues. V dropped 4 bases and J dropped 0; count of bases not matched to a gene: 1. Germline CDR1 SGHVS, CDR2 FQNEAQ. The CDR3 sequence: CASSSTSGSYEQYF. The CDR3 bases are TGTGCCAGCAGCTCGACTAGCGGCTCCTACGAGCAGTACTTC.

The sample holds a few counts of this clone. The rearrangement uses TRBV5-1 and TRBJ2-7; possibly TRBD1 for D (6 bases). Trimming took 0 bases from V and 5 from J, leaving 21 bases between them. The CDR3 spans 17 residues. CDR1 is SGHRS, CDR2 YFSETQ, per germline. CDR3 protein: CASSLARVSGQRDEQYF. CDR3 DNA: TGCGCCAGCAGCTTGGCCCGGGTTTCCGGACAGAGGGACGAGCAGTACTTC.

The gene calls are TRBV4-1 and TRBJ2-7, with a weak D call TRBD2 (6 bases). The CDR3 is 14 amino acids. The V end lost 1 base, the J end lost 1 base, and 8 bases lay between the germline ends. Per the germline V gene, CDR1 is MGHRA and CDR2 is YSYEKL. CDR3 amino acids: CASSQGRGSYEQYF. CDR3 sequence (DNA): TGCGCCAGCAGCCAAGGACGGGGGTCCTACGAGCAGTACTTC.

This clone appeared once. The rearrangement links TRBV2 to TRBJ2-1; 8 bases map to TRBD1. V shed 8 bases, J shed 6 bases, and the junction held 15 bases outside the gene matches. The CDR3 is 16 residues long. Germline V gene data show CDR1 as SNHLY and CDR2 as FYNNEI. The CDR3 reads CASLLSGQGDVNEQFF. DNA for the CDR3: TGTGCCAGCCTCCTTAGTGGACAGGGCGATGTCAATGAGCAGTTCTTC.

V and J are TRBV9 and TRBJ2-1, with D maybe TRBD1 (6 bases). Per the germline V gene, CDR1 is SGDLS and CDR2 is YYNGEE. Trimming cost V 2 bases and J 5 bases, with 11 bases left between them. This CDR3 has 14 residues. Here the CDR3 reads CASSVNRVDNEQFF. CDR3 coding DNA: TGTGCCAGCAGCGTGAACAGGGTTGACAATGAGCAGTTCTTC.

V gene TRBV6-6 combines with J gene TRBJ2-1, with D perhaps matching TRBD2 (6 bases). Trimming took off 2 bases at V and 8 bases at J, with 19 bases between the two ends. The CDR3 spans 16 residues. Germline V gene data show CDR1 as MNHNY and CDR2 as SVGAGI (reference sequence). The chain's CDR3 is CASSYGLGTLRDEQFF. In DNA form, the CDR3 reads TGTGCCAGCAGTTACGGCCTCGGGACTCTCAGGGATGAGCAGTTCTTC.

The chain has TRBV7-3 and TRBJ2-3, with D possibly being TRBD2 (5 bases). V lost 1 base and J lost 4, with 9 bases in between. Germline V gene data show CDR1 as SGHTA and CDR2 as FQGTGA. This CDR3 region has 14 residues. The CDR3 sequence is CASSLRAGPDTQYF. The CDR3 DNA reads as TGTGCCAGCAGCTTAAGGGCGGGTCCAGATACGCAGTATTTT.

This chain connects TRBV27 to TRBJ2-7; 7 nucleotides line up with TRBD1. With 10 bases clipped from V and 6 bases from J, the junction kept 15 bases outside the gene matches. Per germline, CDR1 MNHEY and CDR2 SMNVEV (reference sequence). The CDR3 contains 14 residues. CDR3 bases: TGTGCCACCATGACAGGGATCGGTGCGGGCGAGCAGTACTTC. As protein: CATMTGIGAGEQYF.

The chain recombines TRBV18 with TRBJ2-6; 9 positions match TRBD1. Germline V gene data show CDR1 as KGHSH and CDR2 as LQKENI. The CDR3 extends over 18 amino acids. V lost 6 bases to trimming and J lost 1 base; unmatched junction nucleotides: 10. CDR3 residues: CASSLTGGFRSGANVLTF. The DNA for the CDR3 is TGTGCCAGCTCGCTAACAGGGGGCTTTAGATCTGGGGCCAACGTCCTGACTTTC.

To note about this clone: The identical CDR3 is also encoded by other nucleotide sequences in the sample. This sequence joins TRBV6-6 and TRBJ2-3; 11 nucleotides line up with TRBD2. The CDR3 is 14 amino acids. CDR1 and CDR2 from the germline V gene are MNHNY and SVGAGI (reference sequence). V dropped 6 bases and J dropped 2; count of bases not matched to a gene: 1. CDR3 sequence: CASRTSGNTDTQYF. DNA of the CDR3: TGTGCCAGCAGGACTAGCGGGAACACAGATACGCAGTATTTT.

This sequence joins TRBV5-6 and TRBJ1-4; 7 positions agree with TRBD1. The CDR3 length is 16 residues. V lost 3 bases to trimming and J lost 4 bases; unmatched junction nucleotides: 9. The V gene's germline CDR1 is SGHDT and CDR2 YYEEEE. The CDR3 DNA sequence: TGTGCCAGCAGCTGGGCAGGGGGGCCGGTTAATGAAAAACTGTTTTTT. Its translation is CASSWAGGPVNEKLFF.

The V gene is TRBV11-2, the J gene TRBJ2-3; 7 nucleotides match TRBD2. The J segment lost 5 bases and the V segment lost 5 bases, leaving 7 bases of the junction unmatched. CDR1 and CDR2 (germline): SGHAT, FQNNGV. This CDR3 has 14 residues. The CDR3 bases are TGTGCCAGCAGCCCTGTTGGGGGGGGAGATACGCAGTATTTT. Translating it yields CASSPVGGGDTQYF.

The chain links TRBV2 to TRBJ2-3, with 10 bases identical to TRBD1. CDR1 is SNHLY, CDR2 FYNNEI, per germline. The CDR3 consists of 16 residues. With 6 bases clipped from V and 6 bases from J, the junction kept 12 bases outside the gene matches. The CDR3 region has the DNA TGTGCCAGCAGAGGCCCCCGGGACAGGGGACGCGATACGCAGTATTTT. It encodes CASRGPRDRGRDTQYF.

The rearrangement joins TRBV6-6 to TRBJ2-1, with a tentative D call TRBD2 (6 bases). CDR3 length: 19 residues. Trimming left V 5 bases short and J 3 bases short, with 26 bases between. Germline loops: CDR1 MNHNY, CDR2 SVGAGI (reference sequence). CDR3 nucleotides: TGTGCCAGCAGTCCGACCCGGGACTCCCCCTTCCCGAACTACAATGAGCAGTTCTTC. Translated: CASSPTRDSPFPNYNEQFF.